Below, 3 T cell receptor beta chains from the same sample are listed, as sequenced in a study of T cell responses to AZD1222 COVID-19 vaccine. The protocol was immunoSEQ multiplex PCR, while the TCRdb copy is restricted to in-frame clones and leaves out a portion. The data hold roughly 70,000 clones, with less than 85% observed a single time. Sample: peripheral blood, taken on day 0 of MenACWY control vaccination. These receptor sequences come from an adult in good health.

This clone appeared once. V usage is TRBV19 and J usage is TRBJ1-3; no firm D call. CDR3 length equals 15 residues. V gave up 0 bases and J gave up 4 bases, with 10 bases separating them. Germline V gene data show CDR1 as LNHDA and CDR2 as SQIVND (reference sequence). CDR3 amino acids: CASSIDTVGGNTIYF. The CDR3 DNA is TGTGCCAGTAGTATAGACACGGTAGGAGGAAACACCATATATTTT.

This clone was detected a few times. This chain links TRBV2 with TRBJ1-5; 7 nucleotides align to TRBD1. Germline V gene data show CDR1 as SNHLY and CDR2 as FYNNEI. Unmatched junction bases numbered 9, after V lost 5 bases and J lost 5 bases. The CDR3 is 15 amino acids. CDR3 in amino acids: CASSQTGTPYQPQHF. CDR3 DNA sequence: TGTGCCAGCAGTCAGACAGGGACACCATATCAGCCCCAGCATTTT.

The CDR3 region has the DNA TGTGCCTGGAGTGTTGGCAGGCAGGGTGAAAAACTGTTTTTT. It specifies CAWSVGRQGEKLFF. This chain connects TRBV30 to TRBJ1-4; D might be TRBD1 (5 bases). The CDR3 consists of 14 residues. Germline V gene data show CDR1 as GTSNPN and CDR2 as SVGIG (reference sequence). Between the trimmed V and J ends, which lost 0 bases and 7 bases, there was a span of 12 bases.